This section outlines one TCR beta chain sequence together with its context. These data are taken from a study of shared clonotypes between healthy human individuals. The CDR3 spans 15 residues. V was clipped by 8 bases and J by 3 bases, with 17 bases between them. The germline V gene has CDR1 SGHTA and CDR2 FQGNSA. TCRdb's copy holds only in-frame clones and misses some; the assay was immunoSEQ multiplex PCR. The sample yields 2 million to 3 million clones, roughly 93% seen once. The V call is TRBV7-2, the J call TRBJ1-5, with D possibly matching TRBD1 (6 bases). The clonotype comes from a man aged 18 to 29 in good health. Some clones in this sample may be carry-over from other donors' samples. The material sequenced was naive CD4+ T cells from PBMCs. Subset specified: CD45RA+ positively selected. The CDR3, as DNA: TGTGCCAGCGGAAGGACAGTAGGCTTCAATCAGCCCCAGCATTTT. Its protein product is CASGRTVGFNQPQHF.